Listed below are T cell receptor beta chains from one sample, sequenced in a study of shared clonotypes between healthy human individuals. Only in-frame clones appear in the TCRdb table, and some are missing; sequencing was by immunoSEQ multiplex PCR. The sample yields about 600,000 clones, around 97% seen once. The sample taken for sequencing was naive CD4+ T cells sorted from blood. These receptors all stem from a woman aged 25 to 39 in good health. CDR3s include the opening cysteine and the closing phenylalanine or tryptophan. A D gene is named only where the DNA matches it firmly. Expanded clones get a size class; other rows say once, few or many, or leave the size out.

v_gene	d_gene	abundance	j_gene	CDR3nt	CDR3aa
TRBV7-9	TRBD1	.	TRBJ2-6	TGTGCCAGCAGCTTAGTACCTAACAGGGGGCGCGACGGGGCCAACGTCCTGACTTTC	CASSLVPNRGRDGANVLTF
TRBV5-1	.	.	TRBJ2-5	TGCGCCAGCAGCTTCTCAGGGTCGGGGGAGCAGTACTTC	CASSFSGSGEQYF
TRBV28	.	.	TRBJ2-2	TGTGCCAGTCCCGCATACACCGGGGAGCTGTTTTTT	CASPAYTGELFF
TRBV19	.	.	TRBJ1-1	TGTGCCAGTAGTATTTGGCAGGGTTCTTTTGGCACTGAAGCTTTCTTT	CASSIWQGSFGTEAFF
TRBV5-1	TRBD2	.	TRBJ2-3	TGCGCCAGCAGCTTGCGGGGGGCGGCGAGCGGGAGCTACTCAGATACGCAGTATTTT	CASSLRGAASGSYSDTQYF
TRBV28	TRBD2	.	TRBJ2-7	TGTGCCAGCAGCCCGTCCGGACTAGCGGGAAACTACGAGCAGTACTTC	CASSPSGLAGNYEQYF
TRBV28	.	.	TRBJ2-5	TGTGCCAGCAGTTTCGGTACTCGAGAGACCCAGTACTTC	CASSFGTRETQYF
TRBV11-2	.	.	TRBJ2-7	TGTGCCAGCAGCCTGGCGTCTTCCCCCTCCTACGAGCAGTACTTC	CASSLASSPSYEQYF
TRBV19	.	few	TRBJ1-1	TGTGCCAGTACGTACACGGCGGACACTGAAGCTTTCTTT	CASTYTADTEAFF
TRBV9	TRBD1	.	TRBJ1-1	TGTGCCAGCAGCGTAGAGACAGGGGGCACTGAAGCTTTCTTT	CASSVETGGTEAFF
TRBV9	.	.	TRBJ1-3	TGTGCCAGCAGCGTATCCCTGCAGGGACACTCTGGAAACACCATATATTTT	CASSVSLQGHSGNTIYF
TRBV19	TRBD2	once	TRBJ2-3	TGTGCCAGTGGGGCGGGAGTGAGCACAGATACGCAGTATTTT	CASGAGVSTDTQYF
TRBV25-1	TRBD1	.	TRBJ2-7	TGTGCCAGCAGTCCCCGCTCAGGACAGGGGGCTTACGAGCAGTACTTC	CASSPRSGQGAYEQYF
TRBV2	TRBD1	.	TRBJ1-5	TGTGCCAGCAGTGTGGGACAGGGGTATCAGCCCCAGCATTTT	CASSVGQGYQPQHF
TRBV9	TRBD2	.	TRBJ2-1	TGTGCCAGCAGCACCTCTTCTGGGACTACCTACAATGAGCAGTTCTTC	CASSTSSGTTYNEQFF
TRBV7-9	.	.	TRBJ2-3	TGTGCCAGCAGCTTAAGTCGGGGCAGGATGTTCACAGATACGCAGTATTTT	CASSLSRGRMFTDTQYF
TRBV19	.	.	TRBJ2-1	TGTGCCAGTAGTATTGGGGGGAGTCGGTACAATGAGCAGTTCTTC	CASSIGGSRYNEQFF
TRBV27	.	.	TRBJ2-1	TGTGCCAGCAAAGAGTGGGTCTCCTACAATGAGCAGTTCTTC	CASKEWVSYNEQFF
TRBV6-1	.	.	TRBJ1-3	TGTGCCAGCAGTGCTAGGATCTCTGGAAACACCATATATTTT	CASSARISGNTIYF
TRBV28	TRBD1	.	TRBJ1-2	TGTGCCAGCAGAGTGGACAGGCTTAGTGGCTACACCTTC	CASRVDRLSGYTF
TRBV5-1	.	.	TRBJ2-2	TGCGCCAGCAGCCTCGGGACCCCCGGGGCCGGGGAGCTGTTTTTT	CASSLGTPGAGELFF
TRBV6-5	TRBD2	.	TRBJ2-3	TGTGCCAGCAGTTACTCGAGGCGGGAGATGAGAGATACGCAGTATTTT	CASSYSRREMRDTQYF
TRBV14	.	.	TRBJ2-5	TGTGCCAGCAGCAAGAGAGCGGGCCAAGAGACCCAGTACTTC	CASSKRAGQETQYF
TRBV6-6	.	.	TRBJ1-5	TGTGCCAGCAGTTACTTGAGAAATCAGCCCCAGCATTTT	CASSYLRNQPQHF
TRBV5-1	.	.	TRBJ1-5	TGCGCCAGCAGCCTCTTTGGGGCGGATCAGCCCCAGCATTTT	CASSLFGADQPQHF
TRBV19	.	.	TRBJ1-2	TGTGCCAGTAGTCAAGGGATGACGGTCAACTATGGCTACACCTTC	CASSQGMTVNYGYTF
TRBV6-5	.	.	TRBJ2-1	TGTGCCAGCAGTTACGAGGGAGCAATGGACAATGAGCAGTTCTTC	CASSYEGAMDNEQFF
TRBV5-1	.	.	TRBJ1-2	TGCGCCAGCAGCTTGGGCAGGGGCAATCCCCGCATTAACTATGGCTACACCTTC	CASSLGRGNPRINYGYTF
TRBV28	.	.	TRBJ1-3	TGTGCCAGCAGCACGAACAGGTTCTCGTCTGGAAACACCATATATTTT	CASSTNRFSSGNTIYF
TRBV5-1	.	.	TRBJ2-6	TGCGCCAGCAGCTTACCCGCAGGGGGGAATTACTCTGGGGCCAACGTCCTGACTTTC	CASSLPAGGNYSGANVLTF
TRBV28	.	.	TRBJ2-7	TGTGCCAGCAACTTGTACTCCTACGAGCAGTACTTC	CASNLYSYEQYF
TRBV9	.	.	TRBJ2-2	TGTGCCAGCAGCCCCAGTCTTTCTAGCGTGTGGCTGTTTTTT	CASSPSLSSVWLFF